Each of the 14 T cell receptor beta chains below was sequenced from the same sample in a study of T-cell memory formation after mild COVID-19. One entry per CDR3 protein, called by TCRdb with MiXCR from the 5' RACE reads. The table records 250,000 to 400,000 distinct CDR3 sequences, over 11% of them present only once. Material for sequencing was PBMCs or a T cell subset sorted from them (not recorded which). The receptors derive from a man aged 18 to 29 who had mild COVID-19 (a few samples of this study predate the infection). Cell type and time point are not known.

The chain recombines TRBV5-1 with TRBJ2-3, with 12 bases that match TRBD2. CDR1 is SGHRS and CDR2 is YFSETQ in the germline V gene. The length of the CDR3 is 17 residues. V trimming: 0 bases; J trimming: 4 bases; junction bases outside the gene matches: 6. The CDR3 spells CASSLAYTSGGSDTQYF. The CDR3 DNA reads TGCGCCAGCAGCTTGGCCTATACTAGCGGGGGGTCAGATACGCAGTATTTT.

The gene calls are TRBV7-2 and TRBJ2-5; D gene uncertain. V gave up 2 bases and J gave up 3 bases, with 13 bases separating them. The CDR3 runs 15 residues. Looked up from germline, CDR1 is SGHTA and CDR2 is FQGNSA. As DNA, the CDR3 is TGTGCCAGCAGCTTAAAGGTGGTGGTAAAAGAGACCCAGTACTTC. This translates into CASSLKVVVKETQYF. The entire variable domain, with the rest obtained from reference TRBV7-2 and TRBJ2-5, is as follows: GAGVSQSPSNKVTEKGKDVELRCDPISGHTALYWYRQSLGQGLEFLIYFQGNSAPDKSGLPSDRFSAERTGGSVSTLTIQRTQQEDSAVYLCASSLKVVVKETQYFGPGTRLLVL.

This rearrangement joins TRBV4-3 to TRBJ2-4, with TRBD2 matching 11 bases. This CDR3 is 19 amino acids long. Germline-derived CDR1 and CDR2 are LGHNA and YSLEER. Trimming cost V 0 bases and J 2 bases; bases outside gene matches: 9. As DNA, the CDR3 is TGCGCCAGCAGCCAAGAGATTAGCGGGGGGGCCTCGACCAAAAACATTCAGTACTTC. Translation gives CASSQEISGGASTKNIQYF.

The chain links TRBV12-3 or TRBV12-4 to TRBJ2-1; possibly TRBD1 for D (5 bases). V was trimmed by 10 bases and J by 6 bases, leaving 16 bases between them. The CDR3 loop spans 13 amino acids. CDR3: CATEGAGRNEQFF. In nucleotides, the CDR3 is TGTGCCACAGAAGGGGCAGGGCGCAATGAGCAGTTCTTC.

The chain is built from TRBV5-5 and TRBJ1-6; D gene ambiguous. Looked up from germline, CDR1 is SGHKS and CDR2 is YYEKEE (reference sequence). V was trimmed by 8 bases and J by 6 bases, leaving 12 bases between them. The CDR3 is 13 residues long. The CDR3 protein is CASEATLNSPLHF. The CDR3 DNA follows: TGTGCCAGTGAGGCCACGCTTAATTCACCCCTCCACTTT.

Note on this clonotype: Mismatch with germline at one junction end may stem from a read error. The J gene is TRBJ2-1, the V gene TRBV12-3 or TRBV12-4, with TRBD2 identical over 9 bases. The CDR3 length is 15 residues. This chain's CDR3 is CASSLAGSQPNEQFF. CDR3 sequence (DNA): TGTGCCAGCAGTCTAGCGGGGTCACAACCCAATGAGCAGTTCTTC.

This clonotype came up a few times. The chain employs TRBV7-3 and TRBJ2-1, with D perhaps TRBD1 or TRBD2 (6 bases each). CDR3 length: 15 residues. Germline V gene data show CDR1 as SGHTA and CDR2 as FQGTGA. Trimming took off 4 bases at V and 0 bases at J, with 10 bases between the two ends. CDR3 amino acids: CASSSTGASYNEQFF. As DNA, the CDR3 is TGTGCCAGCAGCTCAACGGGGGCCTCCTACAATGAGCAGTTCTTC.

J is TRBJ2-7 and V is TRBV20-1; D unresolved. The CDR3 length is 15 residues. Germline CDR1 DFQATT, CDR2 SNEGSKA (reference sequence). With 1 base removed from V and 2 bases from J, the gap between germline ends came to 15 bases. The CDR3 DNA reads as TGCAGTGCTAGAGGGTCTTTGGGCGCGGCCTACGAGCAGTACGTC. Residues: CSARGSLGAAYEQYV.

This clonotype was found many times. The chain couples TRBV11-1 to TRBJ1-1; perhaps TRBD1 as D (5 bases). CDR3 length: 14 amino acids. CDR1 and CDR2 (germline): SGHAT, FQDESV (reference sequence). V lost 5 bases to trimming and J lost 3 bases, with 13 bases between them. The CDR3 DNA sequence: TGTGCCAGCAGCGGTGGGCTGGGGGACACTGAAGCTTTCTTT. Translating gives CASSGGLGDTEAFF.

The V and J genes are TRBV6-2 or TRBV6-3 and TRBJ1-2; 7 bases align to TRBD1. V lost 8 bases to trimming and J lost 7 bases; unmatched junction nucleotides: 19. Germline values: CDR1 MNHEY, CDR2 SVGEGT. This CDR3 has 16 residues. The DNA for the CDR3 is TGTGCCAGCTATGCCCCTAGACAGGGACTTCTCGTTGGCTACACCTTC. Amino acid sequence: CASYAPRQGLLVGYTF.

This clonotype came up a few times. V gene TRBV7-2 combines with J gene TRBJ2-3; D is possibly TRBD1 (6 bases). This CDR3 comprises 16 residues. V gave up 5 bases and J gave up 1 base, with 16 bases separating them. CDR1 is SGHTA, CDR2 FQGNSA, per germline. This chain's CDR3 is CASSETRGGRTDTQYF. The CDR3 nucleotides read TGTGCCAGCAGCGAGACTCGTGGGGGCCGCACAGATACGCAGTATTTT.

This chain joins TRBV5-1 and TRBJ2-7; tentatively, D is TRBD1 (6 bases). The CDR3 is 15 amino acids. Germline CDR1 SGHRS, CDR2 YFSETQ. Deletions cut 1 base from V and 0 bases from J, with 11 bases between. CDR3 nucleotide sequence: TGCGCCAGCAGCTTGTATACAGGGTTCTCCTACGAGCAGTACTTC. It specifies CASSLYTGFSYEQYF.

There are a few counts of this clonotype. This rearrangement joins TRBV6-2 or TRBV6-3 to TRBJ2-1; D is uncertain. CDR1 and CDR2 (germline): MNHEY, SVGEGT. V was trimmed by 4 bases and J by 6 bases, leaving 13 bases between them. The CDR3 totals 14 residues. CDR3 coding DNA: TGTGCCAGCAGTTCCCCCCTAGATCCCAATGAGCAGTTCTTC. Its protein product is CASSSPLDPNEQFF.

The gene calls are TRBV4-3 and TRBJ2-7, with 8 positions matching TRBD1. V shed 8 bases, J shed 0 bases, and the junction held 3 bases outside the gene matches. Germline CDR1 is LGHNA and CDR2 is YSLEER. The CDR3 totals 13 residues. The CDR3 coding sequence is TGCGCCAGCGGACAGGGACTCTCCTACGAGCAGTACTTC. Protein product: CASGQGLSYEQYF.